This TCR beta chain was identified in a study of blood T cell repertoires in COVID-19. Sequenced by immunoSEQ multiplex PCR; TCRdb stores in-frame clones only, minus some. The sample lists about 120,000 clones, 85% to 90% seen once, with approximately 3.4% in the top ten. CDR1 is SGHAT and CDR2 is FQNNGV in the germline V gene. CDR3 size: 13 residues. The V end lost 0 bases, the J end lost 3 bases, and 6 bases lay between the germline ends. This sequence was found in a woman aged 50 to 60 with acute or convalescent COVID-19. This sequence joins TRBV11-2 and TRBJ2-7; D ambiguous. The material sequenced was peripheral blood. The CDR3 DNA is TGTGCCAGCAGCTTAGATCTAGTCTACGAGCAGTACTTC. It translates to CASSLDLVYEQYF. The full variable domain, with the rest looked up from reference TRBV11-2 and TRBJ2-7, is EAGVAQSPRYKIIEKRQSVAFWCNPISGHATLYWYQQILGQGPKLLIQFQNNGVVDDSQLPKDRFSAERLKGVDSTLKIQPAKLEDSAVYLCASSLDLVYEQYFGPGTRLTVT.